This entry lists 11 T cell receptor beta chains sequenced from one sample in a study of blood T cell repertoires in COVID-19. Data came from immunoSEQ multiplex PCR; TCRdb stores just in-frame clones and leaves some out. The sample has 50,000 to 75,000 clones; more than 60% are singletons. Sample: peripheral blood. The receptors here all came from a woman in her fifties or sixties with active or convalescent COVID-19.

The chain joins TRBV7-2 to TRBJ2-5; D gene uncertain. Trimming took off 0 bases at V and 0 bases at J, with 5 bases between the two ends. Germline assignment: CDR1 SGHTA and CDR2 FQGNSA. The CDR3 has 14 residues. DNA for the CDR3: TGTGCCAGCAGCTTAGCGCAGTACCAAGAGACCCAGTACTTC. Its translation: CASSLAQYQETQYF. Together with reference TRBV7-2 and TRBJ2-5, the CDR3 gives the full variable domain: GAGVSQSPSNKVTEKGKDVELRCDPISGHTALYWYRQSLGQGLEFLIYFQGNSAPDKSGLPSDRFSAERTGGSVSTLTIQRTQQEDSAVYLCASSLAQYQETQYFGPGTRLLVL.

This clone was counted once. The V and J genes are TRBV5-1 and TRBJ2-3; tentative D call: TRBD1 (7 bases). Germline CDR1 SGHRS, CDR2 YFSETQ. The CDR3 has 16 residues. The V and J ends lost 4 bases and 2 bases respectively, with 17 bases between them. Written as DNA, the CDR3 is TGCGCCAGCAGCCGCGGGACAGAGATATACACAGATACGCAGTATTTT. Protein sequence: CASSRGTEIYTDTQYF.

This clone was observed a handful of times. This chain joins TRBV2 and TRBJ1-5, with 12 bases aligning to TRBD1. This CDR3 spans 15 amino acids. Germline CDR1 reads SNHLY; CDR2 reads FYNNEI. Trimming cost V 6 bases and J 2 bases; bases outside gene matches: 2. The CDR3 bases are TGTGCCAGCAGCCGGGACAGGGGGCGCAATCAGCCCCAGCATTTT. Amino acid sequence: CASSRDRGRNQPQHF.

In its sample, this clone was seen a few times. The gene calls are TRBV25-1 and TRBJ2-3, with TRBD1 identical over 7 bases. CDR3 length equals 13 residues. V shed 8 bases, J shed 2 bases, and the junction held 4 bases outside the gene matches. Looked up from germline, CDR1 is MGHDK and CDR2 is SYGVNS. In DNA form, the CDR3 reads TGTGCCAGCCGTGGGACAGTCACAGATACGCAGTATTTT. Protein sequence: CASRGTVTDTQYF.

V gene TRBV5-1 combines with J gene TRBJ1-1; D unclear. The V end was cut by 7 bases, the J end by 2 bases, with 18 bases between. This CDR3 has 15 amino acids. CDR1 SGHRS and CDR2 YFSETQ come from the germline V gene. The CDR3 nucleotides are TGCGCCAGCCGCCCCCTGTTCTCAGAAAACACTGAAGCTTTCTTT. It encodes CASRPLFSENTEAFF.

The V and J genes are TRBV28 and TRBJ2-1; possible D gene TRBD2, 7 bases. V lost 8 bases and J lost 2, with 16 bases in between. This CDR3 region has 15 residues. The V gene's germline CDR1 is MDHEN and CDR2 SYDVKM. The CDR3 sequence: CASDDRGGAYNEQFF. The CDR3 DNA reads as TGTGCCAGCGACGATCGAGGGGGGGCCTACAATGAGCAGTTCTTC.

This chain links TRBV5-8 with TRBJ1-1; maybe TRBD1 (5 bases). Looked up from germline, CDR1 is SGHTS and CDR2 is YDEGEE. V gave up 0 bases and J gave up 2 bases, with 11 bases separating them. The CDR3 is made up of 15 amino acids. As DNA, the CDR3 is TGTGCCAGCAGCTTGGCCGGTCAGGGTAACACTGAAGCTTTCTTT. This encodes CASSLAGQGNTEAFF.

This clone came up a few times. This chain joins TRBV30 and TRBJ2-2; 8 nucleotides line up with TRBD2. Germline CDR1 reads GTSNPN; CDR2 reads SVGIG (reference sequence). This CDR3 comprises 14 residues. J lost 0 bases, V lost 7 bases, and 4 bases had no gene match. CDR3 nucleotide sequence: TGTGCCTATAGCGGGGCTTCGAACACCGGGGAGCTGTTTTTT. Translation: CAYSGASNTGELFF.

The chain uses TRBV19 and TRBJ2-7; 12 bases agree with TRBD2. Trimming took 0 bases from V and 2 from J; bases not matched to a gene: 2. Looked up from germline, CDR1 is LNHDA and CDR2 is SQIVND (reference sequence). This CDR3 has 16 residues. The CDR3 loop reads CASSIDPSGRAYEQYF. CDR3 DNA: TGTGCCAGTAGTATAGATCCTAGCGGGAGGGCCTACGAGCAGTACTTC.

The V and J genes are TRBV18 and TRBJ2-5, with D perhaps TRBD1 (5 bases). V lost 2 bases and J lost 1, with 8 bases in between. Germline V lookup: CDR1 KGHSH, CDR2 LQKENI. The CDR3 consists of 14 residues. CDR3 sequence (DNA): TGTGCCAGCTCACCAAGACAGATCCAAGAGACCCAGTACTTC. This gives the protein CASSPRQIQETQYF.

The chain couples TRBV2 to TRBJ2-7, with TRBD2 matching 9 bases. The V gene end was trimmed by 4 bases and the J gene end by 3 bases; junction bases not matched to a gene: 4. The germline V gene has CDR1 SNHLY and CDR2 FYNNEI. The CDR3 runs 14 residues. The CDR3 coding sequence is TGTGCCAGCAGTGGGGGACTAGCCCGCTACGAGCAGTACTTC. Translating gives CASSGGLARYEQYF.